A single sample is the source of the 32 T cell receptor beta chains below, sequenced in a study of T cells in Graves' hyperthyroidism and ophthalmopathy. The TCR beta CDR3 regions underwent amplification using RNA transcripts as the source. Carried out on the TCR CDR3, a first-round RT-PCR used the HTBI primer set. One entry per CDR3 protein, called by TCRdb with MiXCR from the multiplex PCR reads. The table shows about 480,000 distinct CDR3 sequences, with around an eighth occurring only once. Sequenced input: blood. The receptors come from a young woman with Graves' hyperthyroidism.

J is TRBJ2-6 and V is TRBV24-1; 7 bases agree with TRBD2. Unmatched junction bases numbered 0, after V lost 9 bases and J lost 2 bases. Germline assignment: CDR1 KGHDR and CDR2 SFDVKD. This CDR3 is built from 13 residues. CDR3 DNA sequence: TGTGCCACCGGGGGGGCTGGGGCCAACGTCCTGACTTTC. Protein: CATGGAGANVLTF.

The chain employs TRBV11-2 and TRBJ2-1; TRBD1 agrees at 7 bases. Germline values: CDR1 SGHAT, CDR2 FQNNGV. CDR3 size: 15 residues. V was clipped by 5 bases and J by 4 bases; unmatched bases: 8. Here the CDR3 DNA reads TGTGCCAGCAGCACAGGCCGGGACAGATACAATGAGCAGTTCTTC. It codes for CASSTGRDRYNEQFF.

This clonotype showed up just a few times. The J gene is TRBJ1-2, the V gene TRBV14; no firm D call. V lost 0 bases to trimming and J lost 3 bases, with 8 bases between them. Germline CDR1 and CDR2: SGHDN and FVKESK. This CDR3 is 14 amino acids long. The CDR3 loop reads CASSQDLTHYGYTF. The CDR3 bases are TGTGCCAGCAGCCAAGATTTGACACACTATGGCTACACCTTC.

This clonotype was seen a handful of times. The chain has TRBV6-1 and TRBJ2-3; D may be TRBD1 or TRBD2 (5 bases each). With 4 bases removed from V and 2 bases from J, the gap between germline ends came to 19 bases. CDR3 length equals 17 residues. CDR1 and CDR2 from the germline V gene are MNHNS and SASEGT. CDR3 residues: CASSGVPGRKYTDTQYF. The DNA for the CDR3 is TGTGCCAGCAGTGGAGTGCCGGGACGGAAATACACAGATACGCAGTATTTT.

This clonotype has ten or more counts. V is TRBV7-2 and J is TRBJ1-3; no reliable D call. V shed 3 bases and J shed 4 bases, with 10 bases lying between them. The CDR3 is 14 residues long. CDR1 and CDR2 from the germline V gene are SGHTA and FQGNSA. CDR3 sequence (DNA): TGTGCCAGCAGCTTCGGCCCGGCCGGAAACACCATATATTTT. Its translation: CASSFGPAGNTIYF.

This clonotype has a handful of counts. The missing conserved phenylalanine or tryptophan at the end of this CDR3 makes a read error likely. The chain carries TRBV12-3 or TRBV12-4 and TRBJ2-2; D is unresolved. The V gene lost 7 bases and the J gene lost 4 bases, with 7 bases spanning the gap. This CDR3 contains 12 residues. This CDR3 reads CASTLGTGELFS. The CDR3 DNA reads TGTGCCAGCACGCTCGGCACCGGGGAGCTGTTTTCT.

This clonotype came up many times. The gene calls are TRBV5-1 and TRBJ2-1; D ambiguous. The CDR3 covers 12 residues. V shed 5 bases and J shed 6 bases, with 9 bases lying between them. Germline CDR1 SGHRS, CDR2 YFSETQ. The CDR3 DNA sequence: TGCGCCAGCAGTAGAATCGTCAATGAGCAGTTCTTC. This codes for CASSRIVNEQFF.

This clonotype was seen at least ten times. The chain uses TRBV30 and TRBJ2-1, with D uncertain. CDR1 is GTSNPN and CDR2 is SVGIG in the germline V gene (reference sequence). The CDR3 sequence is 11 residues long. V lost 4 bases and J lost 0, with 1 base in between. The CDR3 DNA reads TGTGCCTGGACCTCCTACAATGAGCAGTTCTTC. It translates to CAWTSYNEQFF.

This clonotype occurred many times. This rearrangement joins TRBV24-1 to TRBJ2-2; D may match TRBD1 or TRBD2 (5 bases each). The CDR3 contains 16 residues. CDR1 is KGHDR, CDR2 SFDVKD, per germline. The V end was cut by 0 bases, the J end by 1 base, with 8 bases between. DNA of the CDR3: TGTGCCACCAGTGATTTGTGGGACGGGAACACCGGGGAGCTGTTTTTT. This encodes CATSDLWDGNTGELFF.

This clonotype was counted only a few times. A clone one base away is much larger, so this may be a read error. This rearrangement joins TRBV27 to TRBJ2-5; 7 bases line up with TRBD1. The CDR3 contains 15 residues. CDR1 is MNHEY and CDR2 is SMNVEV in the germline V gene (reference sequence). With 4 bases clipped from V and 4 bases from J, the junction kept 9 bases outside the gene matches. This CDR3 is CASSSDRSLGETQYF. DNA of the CDR3: TGTGCCAGCAGTTCGGACAGGTCGCTTGGAGAGACCCAGTACTTC.

This clonotype was seen repeatedly, ten times or more. The rearrangement links TRBV6-1 to TRBJ2-3; 9 bases line up with TRBD1. Trimming took 5 bases from V and 7 from J; bases not matched to a gene: 13. CDR3 length equals 16 residues. Germline assignment: CDR1 MNHNS and CDR2 SASEGT. The CDR3 protein is CASSSPYRGLFNTQYF. CDR3 DNA: TGTGCCAGCAGTTCCCCCTACAGGGGGCTTTTCAATACGCAGTATTTT.

The V and J genes are TRBV24-1 and TRBJ1-4; no definite D call. The CDR3 is 15 residues long. V gave up 4 bases and J gave up 2 bases, with 10 bases separating them. The V gene's germline CDR1 is KGHDR and CDR2 SFDVKD. The chain's CDR3 is CATSDPGTTNEKLFF. The CDR3 DNA reads TGTGCCACCAGTGACCCCGGAACCACTAATGAAAAACTGTTTTTT.

This clonotype showed up just a few times. The chain combines TRBV6-1 with TRBJ2-1; D might be TRBD2 (7 bases). CDR1 MNHNS and CDR2 SASEGT come from the germline V gene. This CDR3 is built from 16 residues. Trimming took off 6 bases at V and 9 bases at J, with 24 bases between the two ends. The CDR3 bases are TGTGCCAGCAGCGAGTGGGGGGGCTCCCCTGAGGGTGAGCAGTTCTTC. It encodes CASSEWGGSPEGEQFF.

This clonotype was seen ten or more times. This chain connects TRBV12-3 or TRBV12-4 to TRBJ1-2; 7 positions agree with TRBD1. The CDR3 covers 13 residues. The V gene end was trimmed by 3 bases and the J gene end by 4 bases; junction bases not matched to a gene: 2. The DNA of the CDR3 is TGTGCCAGCAGTTTGGACAGGAGCTATGGCTACACCTTC. It specifies CASSLDRSYGYTF.

This clonotype was found a few times. This chain uses TRBV27 with TRBJ1-2; D is ambiguous. Trimming pared 6 bases from V and 8 bases from J, leaving 19 bases between. This CDR3 region has 14 residues. The germline CDR1 and CDR2 sequences are MNHEY and SMNVEV (reference sequence). The CDR3 DNA reads as TGTGCCAGCAGCTCTCCTTATCGGCCTGGGGGCTACACCTTC. As protein: CASSSPYRPGGYTF.

Comments on this clonotype: A much larger clone is a single base away; this may be a read error. This rearrangement joins TRBV3-1 to TRBJ1-2; D is uncertain. Germline V lookup: CDR1 LGHDT, CDR2 YNNKEL (reference sequence). The CDR3 spans 17 residues. For the CDR3, the DNA is TGTGCCGGCAGCCAAGAAGGTGTCGGTCACAGTTTCTATGGCTACACCTTC. Amino acids: CAGSQEGVGHSFYGYTF.

This clonotype came up a few times. V is TRBV12-5 and J is TRBJ2-2; 10 nucleotides match TRBD2. CDR1 LGHNT and CDR2 FRNRAP come from the germline V gene. The CDR3 has 15 amino acids. J was trimmed by 7 bases and V by 2 bases; bases with no gene match: 4. DNA for the CDR3: TGTGCTAGTGGTTTGACTAGCGGGAATATCGGGGAGCTGTTTTTT. This codes for CASGLTSGNIGELFF.

The chain links TRBV5-1 to TRBJ2-7; TRBD1 aligns across 10 bases. J was trimmed by 3 bases and V by 5 bases; bases with no gene match: 8. The CDR3 is 15 residues long. Per the germline V gene, CDR1 is SGHRS and CDR2 is YFSETQ. CDR3 bases: TGCGCCAGCAGTTACGGGACAGGGGTCGGCTACGAGCAGTACGTC. Protein product: CASSYGTGVGYEQYV.

This clonotype has ten or more counts. The chain has TRBV28 and TRBJ2-5; 8 nucleotides match TRBD2. In germline, CDR1 is MDHEN, CDR2 SYDVKM. The V segment lost 1 base and the J segment 3 bases; nucleotides outside the gene matches: 7. The CDR3 length is 16 residues. The CDR3 reads CASSLSTRGVEETQYF. The DNA of the CDR3 is TGTGCCAGCAGTTTATCAACGCGGGGGGTGGAAGAGACCCAGTACTTC.

This clonotype was seen at least ten times. The chain joins TRBV6-1 to TRBJ2-7, with 9 bases identical to TRBD1. The length of the CDR3 is 15 residues. The ends lost 6 bases at V and 3 bases at J; junction bases unmatched: 9. Germline V CDR1 and CDR2: MNHNS, SASEGT. DNA for the CDR3: TGTGCCAGCAGCGCCTCCGGGACAGGGAACTACGAGCAGTACTTC. The encoded protein is CASSASGTGNYEQYF.

This clonotype was detected ten times or more. This chain uses TRBV13 with TRBJ1-1; D might be TRBD1 (5 bases). Germline V CDR1 and CDR2: PRHDT, FYEKMQ (reference sequence). Trimming pared 5 bases from V and 8 bases from J, leaving 18 bases between. The CDR3 contains 14 residues. The chain's CDR3 is CASSHMAGTGEAFF. DNA of the CDR3: TGTGCCAGCAGCCACATGGCGGGGACTGGAGAAGCTTTCTTT.

The chain uses TRBV12-3 or TRBV12-4 and TRBJ2-7; no definite D call. V was pared by 2 bases and J by 4 bases, with 6 bases between. CDR3 length: 12 residues. The CDR3 DNA reads as TGTGCCAGCAGTTTAATTCCTTACGAGCAGTACTTC. It yields the protein CASSLIPYEQYF.

This clonotype came up many times. The chain links TRBV11-2 to TRBJ2-4; D possibly matches TRBD1 or TRBD2 (5 bases each). The CDR3 totals 16 residues. The V end was cut by 4 bases, the J end by 9 bases, with 22 bases between. In germline, CDR1 is SGHAT, CDR2 FQNNGV. CDR3 nucleotides: TGTGCCAGCAGCTGGTTAGGGGACGCAAGAAGGGCCATTCAGTACTTC. Translated: CASSWLGDARRAIQYF.

The V call is TRBV18, the J call TRBJ2-1; a possible D gene is TRBD2 (5 bases). The CDR3 contains 14 residues. Germline values: CDR1 KGHSH, CDR2 LQKENI. V lost 5 bases, J lost 10 bases, and 18 bases lay in between. The CDR3 loop is CASSVLGRRDEQFF. CDR3 bases: TGTGCCAGCTCAGTACTAGGCCGGCGTGACGAGCAGTTCTTC. Filled out from reference TRBV18 and TRBJ2-1, the complete variable domain reads NAGVMQNPRHLVRRRGQEARLRCSPMKGHSHVYWYRQLPEEGLKFMVYLQKENIIDESGMPKERFSAEFPKEGPSILRIQQVVRGDSAAYFCASSVLGRRDEQFFGPGTRLTVL.

Ten or more counts support this clonotype. CDR3 region: CASSAGQNQETQYF. Here the CDR3 DNA reads TGTGCCAGCAGCGCGGGACAGAACCAAGAGACCCAGTACTTC. This chain uses TRBV11-2 with TRBJ2-5; possible D gene TRBD1, 7 bases. V lost 5 bases to trimming and J lost 0 bases, with 10 bases between them. Germline-derived CDR1 and CDR2 are SGHAT and FQNNGV. This CDR3 is built from 14 residues.

This clonotype was seen a single time. The chain combines TRBV11-2 with TRBJ2-3, with 8 positions matching TRBD1. Germline CDR1 is SGHAT and CDR2 is FQNNGV. There are 16 residues in the CDR3. J was trimmed by 3 bases and V by 0 bases; bases with no gene match: 5. In nucleotides, the CDR3 is TGTGCCAGCAGCTTAGACCGGGACAGGCTAACAGATACGCAGTATTTT. It yields the protein CASSLDRDRLTDTQYF.

This clonotype occurred many times. The chain recombines TRBV12-3 or TRBV12-4 with TRBJ2-1, with 8 bases fitting TRBD1. The ends lost 6 bases at V and 9 bases at J; junction bases unmatched: 7. This CDR3 has 13 amino acids. DNA of the CDR3: TGTGCCAGCAGCGGACAGGGTCGAAGTGAGCAGTTCTTC. Its protein is CASSGQGRSEQFF.

The chain employs TRBV12-5 and TRBJ2-1, with 7 bases matching TRBD2. Germline assignment: CDR1 LGHNT and CDR2 FRNRAP. V was clipped by 5 bases and J by 9 bases; unmatched bases: 7. This CDR3 is built from 13 residues. CDR3 region: CASGASGMLEQFF. CDR3 nucleotides: TGTGCTAGTGGTGCCAGCGGGATGCTTGAGCAGTTCTTC. The entire variable domain, with the rest obtained from reference TRBV12-5 and TRBJ2-1, is as follows: DARVTQTPRHKVTEMGQEVTMRCQPILGHNTVFWYRQTMMQGLELLAYFRNRAPLDDSGMPKDRFSAEMPDATLATLKIQPSEPRDSAVYFCASGASGMLEQFFGPGTRLTVL.

V and J are TRBV11-2 and TRBJ2-1, with TRBD2 matching over 11 bases. CDR3 length: 16 residues. The germline CDR1 and CDR2 sequences are SGHAT and FQNNGV. J gave up 5 bases and V 6 bases, and 9 bases lay outside the gene matches. In DNA form, the CDR3 reads TGTGCCAGCAGTCTACCACGACTAGCGGGGAACAATGAGCAGTTCTTC. Encoded protein: CASSLPRLAGNNEQFF.

With respect to this clonotype: A much larger clone is a single base away; this may be a read error. The gene calls are TRBV3-1 and TRBJ2-6; no firm D call. The V gene's germline CDR1 is LGHDT and CDR2 YNNKEL (reference sequence). This CDR3 comprises 14 residues. Trimming removed 9 bases from V and 0 bases from J, with 9 bases in between. The CDR3 reads CARSVDSGANVLTF. Here the CDR3 DNA reads TGTGCCAGGAGCGTGGACTCTGGGGCCAACGTCCTGACTTTC.

This clonotype appeared many times. The CDR3 loop is CASSLFRQGAGNTEAFF. CDR3 DNA sequence: TGTGCCAGCAGCTTATTTCGGCAGGGGGCCGGGAACACTGAAGCTTTCTTT. The chain combines TRBV11-2 with TRBJ1-1, with 8 bases identical to TRBD1. The CDR3 loop spans 17 amino acids. Germline V CDR1 and CDR2: SGHAT, FQNNGV. V was clipped by 2 bases and J by 1 base; unmatched bases: 9. The entire variable domain, with the rest obtained from reference TRBV11-2 and TRBJ1-1, is as follows: EAGVAQSPRYKIIEKRQSVAFWCNPISGHATLYWYQQILGQGPKLLIQFQNNGVVDDSQLPKDRFSAERLKGVDSTLKIQPAKLEDSAVYLCASSLFRQGAGNTEAFFGQGTRLTVV.

The chain joins TRBV6-1 to TRBJ2-3; 9 bases are shared with TRBD2. V lost 6 bases and J lost 3; bases outside the gene matches: 7. The CDR3 totals 15 residues. CDR1 MNHNS and CDR2 SASEGT come from the germline V gene. The CDR3 DNA reads TGTGCCAGCAGAGATAGCGGGAGAGTTACAGATACGCAGTATTTT. Encoded protein: CASRDSGRVTDTQYF.